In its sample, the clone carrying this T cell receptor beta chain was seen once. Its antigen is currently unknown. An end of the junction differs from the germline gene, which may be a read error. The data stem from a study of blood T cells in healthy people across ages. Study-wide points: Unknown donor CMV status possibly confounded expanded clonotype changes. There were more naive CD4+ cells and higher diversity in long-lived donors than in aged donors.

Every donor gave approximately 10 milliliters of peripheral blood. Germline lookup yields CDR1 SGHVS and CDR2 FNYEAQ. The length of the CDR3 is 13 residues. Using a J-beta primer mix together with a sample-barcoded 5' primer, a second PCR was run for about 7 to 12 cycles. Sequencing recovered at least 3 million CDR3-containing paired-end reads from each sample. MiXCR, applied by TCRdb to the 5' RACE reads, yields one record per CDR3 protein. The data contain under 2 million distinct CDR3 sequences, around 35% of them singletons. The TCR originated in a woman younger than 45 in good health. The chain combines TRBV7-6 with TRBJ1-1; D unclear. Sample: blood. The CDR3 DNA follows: TGTGCCAGCAGCCTCACGCGGAACACTGGAGCTTTCTTT. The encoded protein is CASSLTRNTGAFF.